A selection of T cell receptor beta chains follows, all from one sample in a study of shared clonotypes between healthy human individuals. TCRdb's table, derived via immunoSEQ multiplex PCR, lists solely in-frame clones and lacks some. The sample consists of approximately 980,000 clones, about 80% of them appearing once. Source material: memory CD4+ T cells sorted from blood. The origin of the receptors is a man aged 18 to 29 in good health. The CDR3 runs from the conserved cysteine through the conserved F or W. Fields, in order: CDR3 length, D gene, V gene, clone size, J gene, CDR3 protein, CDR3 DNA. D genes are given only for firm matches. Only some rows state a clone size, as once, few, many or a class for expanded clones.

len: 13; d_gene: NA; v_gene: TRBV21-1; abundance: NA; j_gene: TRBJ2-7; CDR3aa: CASSKDPHYEQYF; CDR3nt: TGTGCCAGCAGCAAAGACCCGCACTACGAGCAGTACTTC
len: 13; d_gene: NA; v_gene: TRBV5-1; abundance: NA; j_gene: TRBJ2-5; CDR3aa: CASSLAGVENQYF; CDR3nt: TGCGCCAGCAGCTTGGCGGGGGTCGAGAACCAGTACTTC
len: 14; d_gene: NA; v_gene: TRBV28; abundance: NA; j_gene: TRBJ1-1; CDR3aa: CASSLIGGGTEAFF; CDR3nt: TGTGCCAGCAGTTTAATCGGAGGAGGAACTGAAGCTTTCTTT
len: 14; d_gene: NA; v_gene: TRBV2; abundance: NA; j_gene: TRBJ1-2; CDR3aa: CASGRTGVGYGYTF; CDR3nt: TGTGCCAGCGGAAGGACGGGAGTGGGCTATGGCTACACCTTC
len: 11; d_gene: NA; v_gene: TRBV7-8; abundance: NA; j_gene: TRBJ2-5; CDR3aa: CASSPRETQYF; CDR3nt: TGTGCCAGCAGCCCTAGGGAGACCCAGTACTTC
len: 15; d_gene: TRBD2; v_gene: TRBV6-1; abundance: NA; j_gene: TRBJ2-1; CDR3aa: CASSGGTSATNEQFF; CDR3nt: TGTGCCAGCAGCGGCGGGACTAGCGCGACTAATGAGCAGTTCTTC
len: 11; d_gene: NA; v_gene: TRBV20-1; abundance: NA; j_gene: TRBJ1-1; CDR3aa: CSAGRAGEAFF; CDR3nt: TGCAGTGCCGGACGGGCAGGAGAAGCTTTCTTT
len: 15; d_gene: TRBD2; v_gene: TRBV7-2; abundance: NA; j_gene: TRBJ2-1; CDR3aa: CASSRGLVIDNEQFF; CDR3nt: TGTGCCAGCAGCCGGGGACTAGTCATTGACAATGAGCAGTTCTTC
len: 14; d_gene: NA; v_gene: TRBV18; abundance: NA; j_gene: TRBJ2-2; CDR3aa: CASSPPSRTGELFF; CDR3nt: TGTGCCAGCTCACCACCGAGTAGAACCGGGGAGCTGTTTTTT
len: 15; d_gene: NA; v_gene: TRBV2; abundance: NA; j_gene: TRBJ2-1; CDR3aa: CASRGAAGQYGEQFF; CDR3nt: TGTGCCAGCAGGGGAGCGGCGGGACAATATGGTGAGCAGTTCTTC
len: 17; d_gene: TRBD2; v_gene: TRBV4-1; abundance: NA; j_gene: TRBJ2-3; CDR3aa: CASSQTDLAGVIDTQYF; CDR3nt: TGCGCCAGCAGCCAAACTGACCTAGCGGGGGTAATAGATACGCAGTATTTT
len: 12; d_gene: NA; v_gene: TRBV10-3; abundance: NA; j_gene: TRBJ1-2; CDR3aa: CAISDGRSGYTF; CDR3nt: TGTGCCATCAGTGACGGAAGGTCGGGCTACACCTTC
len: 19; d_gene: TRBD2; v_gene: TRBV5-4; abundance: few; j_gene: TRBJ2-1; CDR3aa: CASSSPGWSGRGSYNEQFF; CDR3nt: TGTGCCAGCAGCTCGCCGGGTTGGAGCGGGAGGGGGTCCTACAATGAGCAGTTCTTC
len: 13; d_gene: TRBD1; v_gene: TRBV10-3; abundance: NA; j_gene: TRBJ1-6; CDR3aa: CAITTGANSPLHF; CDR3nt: TGTGCCATCACCACAGGGGCTAATTCACCCCTCCACTTT
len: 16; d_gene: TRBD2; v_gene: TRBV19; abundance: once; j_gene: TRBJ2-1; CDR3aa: CASSMGLAGGYNEQFF; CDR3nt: TGTGCCAGTAGTATGGGTCTAGCGGGAGGGTACAATGAGCAGTTCTTC
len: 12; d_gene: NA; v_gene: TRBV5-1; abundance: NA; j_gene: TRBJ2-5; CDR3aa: CASSLVGETQYF; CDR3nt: TGCGCCAGCAGCTTGGTGGGAGAGACCCAGTACTTC
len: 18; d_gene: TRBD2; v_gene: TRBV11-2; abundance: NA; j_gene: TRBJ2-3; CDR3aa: CASSPPAGGFIRTDTQYF; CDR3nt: TGTGCCAGCAGCCCACCTGCGGGAGGTTTTATCCGCACAGATACGCAGTATTTT
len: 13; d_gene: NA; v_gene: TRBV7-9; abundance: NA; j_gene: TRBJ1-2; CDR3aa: CASSLAVNYGYTF; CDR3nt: TGTGCCAGCAGCTTAGCCGTTAACTATGGCTACACCTTC
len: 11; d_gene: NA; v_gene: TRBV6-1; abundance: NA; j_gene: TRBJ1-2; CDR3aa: CASSEDRGYTF; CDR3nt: TGTGCCAGCAGCGAGGACAGAGGCTACACCTTC
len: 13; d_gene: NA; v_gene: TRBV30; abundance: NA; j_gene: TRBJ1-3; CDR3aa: CAWSVRAGNTIYF; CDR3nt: TGTGCCTGGAGTGTCAGGGCCGGAAACACCATATATTTT